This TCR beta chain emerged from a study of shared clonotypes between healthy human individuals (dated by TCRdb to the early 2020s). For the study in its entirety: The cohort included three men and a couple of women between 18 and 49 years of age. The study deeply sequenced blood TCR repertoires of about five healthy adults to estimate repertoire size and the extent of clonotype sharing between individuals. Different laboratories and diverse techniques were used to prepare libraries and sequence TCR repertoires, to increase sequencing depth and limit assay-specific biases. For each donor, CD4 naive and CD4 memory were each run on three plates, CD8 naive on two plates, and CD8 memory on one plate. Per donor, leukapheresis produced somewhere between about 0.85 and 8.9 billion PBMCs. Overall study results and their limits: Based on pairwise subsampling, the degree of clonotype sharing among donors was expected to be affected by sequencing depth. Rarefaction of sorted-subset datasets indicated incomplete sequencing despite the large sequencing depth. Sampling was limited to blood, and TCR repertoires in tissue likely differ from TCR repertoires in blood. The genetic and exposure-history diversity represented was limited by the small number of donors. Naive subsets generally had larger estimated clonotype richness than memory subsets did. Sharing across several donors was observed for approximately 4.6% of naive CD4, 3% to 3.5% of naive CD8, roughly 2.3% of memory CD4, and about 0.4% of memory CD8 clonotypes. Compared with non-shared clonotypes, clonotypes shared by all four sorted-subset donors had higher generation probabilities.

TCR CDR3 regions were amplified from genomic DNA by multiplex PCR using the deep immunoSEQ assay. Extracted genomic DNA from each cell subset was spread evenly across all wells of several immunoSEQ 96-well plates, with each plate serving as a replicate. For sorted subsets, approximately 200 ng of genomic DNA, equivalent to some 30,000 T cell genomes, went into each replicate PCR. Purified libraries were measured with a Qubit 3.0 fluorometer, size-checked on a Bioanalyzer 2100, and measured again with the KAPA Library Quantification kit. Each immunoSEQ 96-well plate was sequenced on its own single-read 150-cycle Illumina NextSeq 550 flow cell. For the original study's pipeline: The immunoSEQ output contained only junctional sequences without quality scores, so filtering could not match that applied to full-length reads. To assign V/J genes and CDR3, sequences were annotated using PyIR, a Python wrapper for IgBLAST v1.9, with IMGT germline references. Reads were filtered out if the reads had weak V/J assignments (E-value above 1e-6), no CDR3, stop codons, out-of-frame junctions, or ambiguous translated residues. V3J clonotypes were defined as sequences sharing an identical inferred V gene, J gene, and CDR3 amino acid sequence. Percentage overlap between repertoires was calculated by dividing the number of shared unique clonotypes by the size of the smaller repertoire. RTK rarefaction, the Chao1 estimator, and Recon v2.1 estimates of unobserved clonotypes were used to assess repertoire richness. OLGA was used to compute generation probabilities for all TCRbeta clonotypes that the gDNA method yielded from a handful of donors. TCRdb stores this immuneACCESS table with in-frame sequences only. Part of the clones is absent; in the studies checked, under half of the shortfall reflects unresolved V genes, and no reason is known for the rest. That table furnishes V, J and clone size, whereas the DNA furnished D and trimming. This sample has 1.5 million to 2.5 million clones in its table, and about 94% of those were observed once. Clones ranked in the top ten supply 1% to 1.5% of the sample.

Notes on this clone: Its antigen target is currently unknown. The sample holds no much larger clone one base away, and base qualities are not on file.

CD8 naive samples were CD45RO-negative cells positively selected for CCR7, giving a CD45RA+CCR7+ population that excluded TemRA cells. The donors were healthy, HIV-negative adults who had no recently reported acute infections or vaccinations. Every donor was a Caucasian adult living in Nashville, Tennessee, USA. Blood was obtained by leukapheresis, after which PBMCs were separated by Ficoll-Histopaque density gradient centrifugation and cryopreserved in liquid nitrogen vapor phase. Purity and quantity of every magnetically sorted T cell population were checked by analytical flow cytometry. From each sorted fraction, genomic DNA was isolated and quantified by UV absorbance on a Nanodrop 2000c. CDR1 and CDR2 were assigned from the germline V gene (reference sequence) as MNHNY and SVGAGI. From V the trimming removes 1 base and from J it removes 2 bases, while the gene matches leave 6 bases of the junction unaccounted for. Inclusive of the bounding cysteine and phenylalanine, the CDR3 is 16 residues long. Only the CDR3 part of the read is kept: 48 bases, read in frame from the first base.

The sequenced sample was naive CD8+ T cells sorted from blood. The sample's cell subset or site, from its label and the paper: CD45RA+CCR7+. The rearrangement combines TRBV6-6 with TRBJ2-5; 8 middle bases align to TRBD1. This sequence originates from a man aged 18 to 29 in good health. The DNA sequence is TGTGCCAGCAGTTACTTTGGACAGGGCGATCAAGAGACCCAGTACTTC. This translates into CASSYFGQGDQETQYF.